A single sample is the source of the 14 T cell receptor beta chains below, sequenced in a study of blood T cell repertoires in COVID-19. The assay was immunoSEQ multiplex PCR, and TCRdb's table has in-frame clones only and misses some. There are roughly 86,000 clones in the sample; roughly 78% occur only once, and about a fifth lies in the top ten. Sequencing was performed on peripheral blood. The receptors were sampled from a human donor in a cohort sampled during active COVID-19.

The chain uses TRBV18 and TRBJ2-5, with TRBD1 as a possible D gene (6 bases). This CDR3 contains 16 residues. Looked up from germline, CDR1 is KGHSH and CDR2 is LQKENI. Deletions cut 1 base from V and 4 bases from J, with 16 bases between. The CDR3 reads CASSPRQGSGRETQYF. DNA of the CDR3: TGTGCCAGCTCACCACGGCAGGGGTCGGGACGAGAGACCCAGTACTTC.

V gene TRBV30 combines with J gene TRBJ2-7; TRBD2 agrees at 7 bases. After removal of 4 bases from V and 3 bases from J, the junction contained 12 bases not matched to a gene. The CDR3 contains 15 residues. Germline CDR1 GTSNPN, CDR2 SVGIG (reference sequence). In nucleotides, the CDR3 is TGTGCCTGGAAGCCACCCGGGACTAACCGCTACGAGCAGTACTTC. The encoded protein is CAWKPPGTNRYEQYF.

DNA for the CDR3: TGTGCCACCAGTGATTCTGTCGGACAGGGCGGGCGCTATGGCTACACCTTC. This translates into CATSDSVGQGGRYGYTF. This sequence joins TRBV24-1 and TRBJ1-2; 8 nucleotides align to TRBD1. The CDR3 has 17 residues. The V gene's germline CDR1 is KGHDR and CDR2 SFDVKD. The V segment lost 2 bases and the J segment 4 bases; nucleotides outside the gene matches: 11.

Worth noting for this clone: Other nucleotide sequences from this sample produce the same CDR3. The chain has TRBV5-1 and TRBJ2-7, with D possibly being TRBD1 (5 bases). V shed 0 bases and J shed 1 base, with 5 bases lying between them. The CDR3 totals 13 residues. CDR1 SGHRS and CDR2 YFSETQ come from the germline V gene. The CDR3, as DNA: TGCGCCAGCAGCTTGGGACAGTCCTACGAGCAGTACTTC. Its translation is CASSLGQSYEQYF.

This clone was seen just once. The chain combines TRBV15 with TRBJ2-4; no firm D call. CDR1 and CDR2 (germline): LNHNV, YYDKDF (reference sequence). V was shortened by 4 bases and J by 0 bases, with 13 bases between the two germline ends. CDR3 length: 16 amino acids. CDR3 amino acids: CATSNTLPLAKNIQYF. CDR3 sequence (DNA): TGTGCCACCAGCAATACACTACCACTAGCCAAAAACATTCAGTACTTC.

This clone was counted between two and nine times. The CDR3 region is CASSTRQVSNTEAFF. DNA of the CDR3: TGTGCCAGCAGTACCCGACAGGTTTCGAACACTGAAGCTTTCTTT. The V and J genes are TRBV27 and TRBJ1-1, with a tentative D call TRBD1 (6 bases). The CDR3 totals 15 residues. Trimming stripped 5 bases from V and 1 base from J, with 14 bases between. In germline, CDR1 is MNHEY, CDR2 SMNVEV (reference sequence).

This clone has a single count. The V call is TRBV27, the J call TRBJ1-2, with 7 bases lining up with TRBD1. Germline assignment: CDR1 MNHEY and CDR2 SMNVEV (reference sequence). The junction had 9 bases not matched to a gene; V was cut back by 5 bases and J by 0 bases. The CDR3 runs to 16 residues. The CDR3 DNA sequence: TGTGCCAGCAGTGACAGACAGGGTAGTTCTAACTATGGCTACACCTTC. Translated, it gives CASSDRQGSSNYGYTF.

In DNA, the CDR3 is TGTGCCAGCAGTTTTCCGGGACAAAGCACAGATACGCAGTATTTT. Protein product: CASSFPGQSTDTQYF. V is TRBV2 and J is TRBJ2-3, with D possibly TRBD1 on 6 matching bases. The germline CDR1 and CDR2 sequences are SNHLY and FYNNEI. V was shortened by 5 bases and J by 0 bases, with 12 bases between the two germline ends. The CDR3 is 15 amino acids.

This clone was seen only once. This CDR3 reads CAISGTGGHTGELFF. As DNA, the CDR3 is TGTGCCATCAGCGGGACAGGGGGCCATACCGGGGAGCTGTTTTTT. The chain links TRBV10-3 to TRBJ2-2; 12 bases line up with TRBD1. The ends lost 6 bases at V and 5 bases at J; junction bases unmatched: 4. CDR3 length: 15 amino acids. The V gene's germline CDR1 is ENHRY and CDR2 SYGVKD.

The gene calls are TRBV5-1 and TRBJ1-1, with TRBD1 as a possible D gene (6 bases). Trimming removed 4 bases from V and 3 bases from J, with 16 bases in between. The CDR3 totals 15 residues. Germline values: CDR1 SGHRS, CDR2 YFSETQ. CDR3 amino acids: CASSPNRESDTEAFF. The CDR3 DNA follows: TGCGCCAGCAGCCCAAACAGGGAATCGGACACTGAAGCTTTCTTT.

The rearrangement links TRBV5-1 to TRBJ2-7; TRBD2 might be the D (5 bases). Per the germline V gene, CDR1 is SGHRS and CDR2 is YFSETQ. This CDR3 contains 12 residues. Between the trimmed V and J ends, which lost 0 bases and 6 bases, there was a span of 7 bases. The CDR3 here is CASSLGGPEQYF. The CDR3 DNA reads TGCGCCAGCAGCTTGGGAGGGCCCGAGCAGTACTTC.

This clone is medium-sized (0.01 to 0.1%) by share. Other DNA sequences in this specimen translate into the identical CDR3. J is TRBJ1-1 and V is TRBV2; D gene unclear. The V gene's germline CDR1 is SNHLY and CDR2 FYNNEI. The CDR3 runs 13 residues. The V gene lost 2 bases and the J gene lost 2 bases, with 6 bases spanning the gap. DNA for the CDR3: TGTGCCAGCAGTGAATTAGAAAACACTGAAGCTTTCTTT. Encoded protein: CASSELENTEAFF.

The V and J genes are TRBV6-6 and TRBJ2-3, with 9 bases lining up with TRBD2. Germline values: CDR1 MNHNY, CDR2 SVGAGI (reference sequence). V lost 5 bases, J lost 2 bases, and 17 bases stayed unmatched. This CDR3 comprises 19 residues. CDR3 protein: CASSRIGVQRGAITDTQYF. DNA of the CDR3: TGTGCCAGCAGTCGGATCGGGGTGCAGCGGGGGGCCATCACAGATACGCAGTATTTT.

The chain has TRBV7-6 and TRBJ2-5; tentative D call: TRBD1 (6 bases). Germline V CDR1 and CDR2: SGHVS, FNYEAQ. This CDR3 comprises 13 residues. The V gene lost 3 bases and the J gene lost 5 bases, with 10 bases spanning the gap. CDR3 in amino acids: CASSFRGPETQYF. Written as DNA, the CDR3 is TGTGCCAGCAGCTTCAGGGGCCCGGAGACCCAGTACTTC.